This TCR beta chain was documented in a study of blood T cell repertoires in COVID-19. A Seattle source enrolled patients during active infection and followed them longitudinally. In the original processing: Amplifying reference gene primers gave estimates of nucleated cell counts. Here immunoSEQ multiplex PCR was the method, and the copy in TCRdb shows in-frame clones only, minus some. That table furnishes V, J and clone size, whereas the DNA furnished D and trimming. In the table there are tens of thousands of clones, about four fifths of which are singletons. The clonotype originates from a man aged 80 or over with COVID-19, enrolled during active disease. The specimen was peripheral blood.

CDR3 coding DNA: TGCGCCAGCAGCTCCCTTATCAGGGCGATGGGGGGCGAGCAGTACTTC. As protein: CASSSLIRAMGGEQYF. The J gene is TRBJ2-7, the V gene TRBV5-1; D possibly corresponds to TRBD2 (6 bases). V shed 3 bases and J shed 6 bases, with 22 bases lying between them. Germline values: CDR1 SGHRS, CDR2 YFSETQ. There are 16 residues in the CDR3.